The clone carrying this T cell receptor beta chain was seen more than once but under ten times. Its antigen is not known. The source of the sample is a study of T cells in Graves' hyperthyroidism and ophthalmopathy. Findings of the study overall: Clonotypes that were expanded in thyroid above 0.001 mostly appeared in blood too.

The junction had 9 bases not matched to a gene; V was cut back by 3 bases and J by 6 bases. Germline V gene lookup returns CDR1 DFQATT and CDR2 SNEGSKA (reference sequence). The CDR3 has 14 amino acids. There were TCR beta CDR3 regions amplified from RNA transcripts. HTBI primers drove first-round RT-PCR of the TCR CDR3. TCRdb re-analysed the multiplex PCR reads in MiXCR, keeping a single row per CDR3 protein. The repertoire holds 550,000 to 850,000 distinct CDR3 sequences, with around 20% as singletons. This TCR came from a woman between 45 and 65 years old with Graves' hyperthyroidism that later progressed to Graves' ophthalmopathy. This chain links TRBV20-1 with TRBJ2-3; 7 bases line up with TRBD2. The material sequenced was blood. CDR3 coding DNA: TGCAGTGCTAGCAAAGTCGGGGGGAGGGATACGCAGTATTTT. Protein sequence: CSASKVGGRDTQYF.